Listed below are T cell receptor beta chains from one sample, sequenced in a study of T cell responses to AZD1222 COVID-19 vaccine. Assay used: immunoSEQ multiplex PCR; TCRdb lists only in-frame clones, some missing. The table lists around 150,000 clones, about 90% of them singletons. Material: peripheral blood, obtained on day 0 of AZD1222 vaccination. These receptor sequences come from an adult in good health. Both conserved end residues are part of each CDR3. The order of the fields is J gene, D gene, clone size, V gene, CDR3 DNA, CDR3 protein. A D gene is named only where the DNA matches it firmly. Not all rows give a size; the values are once, few, many and, for expanded clones, a class.

TRBJ1-2 | . | many | TRBV6-5 | TGTGCCAGCAGGATGACAACTAACTATGGCTACACCTTC | CASRMTTNYGYTF
TRBJ2-7 | TRBD1 | . | TRBV5-1 | TGCGCCAGCAGTCCTATAGCCGGGACAGAGGCCTACGAGCAGTACTTC | CASSPIAGTEAYEQYF
TRBJ1-2 | TRBD1 | once | TRBV3-1/TRBV3-2 | TGTGCCAGCAGCCAGCAGGGGGCCTATGGCTACACCTTC | CASSQQGAYGYTF
TRBJ1-1 | TRBD1 | . | TRBV5-3 | TGTGCCAGAAGCATACCAGACAGGGAATACACTGAAGCTTTCTTT | CARSIPDREYTEAFF
TRBJ2-1 | TRBD2 | . | TRBV5-1 | TGCGCCAGCAGCTTACAGCGGGAGGGATCCTACAATGAGCAGTTCTTC | CASSLQREGSYNEQFF
TRBJ1-2 | . | . | TRBV7-2 | TGTGCCAGCAGCTTAGGGCAGAGCTATGGCTACACCTTC | CASSLGQSYGYTF
TRBJ1-2 | . | once | TRBV20-1 | TGCAGTGCTTGGAAGGGCTACACCTTC | CSAWKGYTF
TRBJ1-1 | TRBD1 | . | TRBV5-1 | TGCGCCAGCAGCTTCGGGACAGGGACCACTGAAGCTTTCTTT | CASSFGTGTTEAFF
TRBJ1-1 | . | . | TRBV29-1 | TGCAGCGTCCGGACGGGTACTGAAGCTTTCTTT | CSVRTGTEAFF
TRBJ2-1 | . | . | TRBV9 | TGTGCCAGCAGTAACATGGGGGTAGCCTACAATGAGCAGTTCTTC | CASSNMGVAYNEQFF
TRBJ1-4 | TRBD1 | once | TRBV30 | TGTGCCTGGAGTGTACTAGACAGGGGGATTGTAAAACTGTTTTTT | CAWSVLDRGIVKLFF
TRBJ1-4 | . | . | TRBV21-1 | TGTGCCAGCAGCAAAGACCCGAAGGATAGGGGGGCCCGTCCCTCTAATGAAAAACTGTTTTTT | CASSKDPKDRGARPSNEKLFF
TRBJ1-5 | . | . | TRBV19 | TGTGCCAGTACAGGATCTGGACGCAATCAGCCCCAGCATTTT | CASTGSGRNQPQHF
TRBJ1-5 | . | . | TRBV7-8 | TGTGCCAGCAGCTTAGGTACGGCGGGTCAGCCCCAGCATTTT | CASSLGTAGQPQHF
TRBJ2-7 | . | . | TRBV28 | TGTGCCAGCAGTCTAACGGGCGCAGACGAGCAGTACTTC | CASSLTGADEQYF
TRBJ1-5 | . | . | TRBV2 | TGTGCCAGCGATAGATCGAATAGCAATCAGCCCCAGCATTTT | CASDRSNSNQPQHF
TRBJ1-1 | . | . | TRBV7-2 | TGTGCCAGCAGCTTAGATTACGGGAGCACTGAAGCTTTCTTT | CASSLDYGSTEAFF
TRBJ2-7 | . | . | TRBV11-2 | TGTGCCAGCAGCTTCCGGGACGCATCCGAGCAGTACTTC | CASSFRDASEQYF
TRBJ2-1 | . | . | TRBV10-1 | TGCGCCAGCGGATACGAACACGACCAAAGCTCCTACAATGAGCAGTTCTTC | CASGYEHDQSSYNEQFF
TRBJ1-2 | . | . | TRBV7-2 | TGTGCCAGCAGTCGCTCCAGAGGACTTATCTATGGCTACACCTTC | CASSRSRGLIYGYTF
TRBJ1-1 | TRBD1 | . | TRBV28 | TGTGCCAGCAGCCGTCCAGGGGGCCTCACTGAAGCTTTCTTT | CASSRPGGLTEAFF
TRBJ1-4 | TRBD1 | . | TRBV2 | TGTGCCAGCAGAGGGGACAGCGAAAAACTGTTTTTT | CASRGDSEKLFF
TRBJ2-1 | . | . | TRBV6-4 | TGTGCCAGCAGGGGAGTGAGGAGCGGGCGCATTTCCTACAATGAGCAGTTCTTC | CASRGVRSGRISYNEQFF
TRBJ1-2 | . | few | TRBV7-2 | TGTGCCAGCAGCACCGGGGGGGGGAGTCGGTATGGCTACACCTTC | CASSTGGGSRYGYTF
TRBJ2-3 | . | . | TRBV9 | TGTGCCAGCAGCGTCATAGCGACAGATACGCAGTATTTT | CASSVIATDTQYF
TRBJ1-6 | TRBD1 | . | TRBV2 | TGTGCCAGCATTGCCACAGGGGGCGCGAGAAGTTCACCCCTCCACTTT | CASIATGGARSSPLHF
TRBJ1-5 | . | . | TRBV10-2 | TGCGCCAGCAGTGGGAGAGGGTCGAGGGACAATCAGCCCCAGCATTTT | CASSGRGSRDNQPQHF
TRBJ1-4 | . | . | TRBV7-9 | TGTGCCAGCAGCGATACCAGGGGTAATGAAAAACTGTTTTTT | CASSDTRGNEKLFF
TRBJ1-2 | TRBD1 | . | TRBV9 | TGTGCCAGCAGCGGAAGACAGGGAGACTATGGCTACACCTTC | CASSGRQGDYGYTF
TRBJ1-1 | . | . | TRBV7-8 | TGTGCCAGCAGCTTAGCGCGGTTGGGTGAAGCTTTCTTT | CASSLARLGEAFF
TRBJ2-7 | TRBD1 | . | TRBV7-8 | TGTGCCAGCAGCTTAGGGGAGGACAGGGCCCTCTTC | CASSLGEDRALF
TRBJ1-2 | TRBD1 | . | TRBV28 | TGTGCCAGCAGTTTAACAGGGGAAGGCTACACCTTC | CASSLTGEGYTF
TRBJ1-1 | . | . | TRBV5-1 | TGCGCCAGCAGCGGCTCCGGGGGAAACACTGAAGCTTTCTTT | CASSGSGGNTEAFF
TRBJ2-1 | TRBD1 | . | TRBV29-1 | TGCAGCGTTGGGGGCGGTGAGACAGGGAATGAGCAGTTCTTC | CSVGGGETGNEQFF
TRBJ1-1 | . | . | TRBV6-2/TRBV6-3 | TGTGCCAGCAGCGATCCTCGGGGGGCCCGGGGTATGAACACTGAAGCTTTCTTT | CASSDPRGARGMNTEAFF
TRBJ2-5 | . | . | TRBV3-1/TRBV3-2 | TGTGCCAGCAGCCATACCGGGGAGACCCAGTACTTC | CASSHTGETQYF
TRBJ2-2 | . | . | TRBV24-1 | TGTGCCACCAGTGACCGGACAGTAAACGGGGAGCTGTTTTTT | CATSDRTVNGELFF
TRBJ2-2 | . | once | TRBV28 | TGTGCCAGCAGCCCCGCGTGGGGTCAGTCGAACACCGGGGAGCTGTTTTTT | CASSPAWGQSNTGELFF
TRBJ2-7 | . | once | TRBV9 | TGTGCCAGCAGCGTAATAGGGGCCGACTCGTCCGAGCAGTACTTC | CASSVIGADSSEQYF
TRBJ2-7 | . | . | TRBV11-2 | TGTGCCAGCAGCTTAGATAGCGTCAGCTCCTACGAGCAGTACTTC | CASSLDSVSSYEQYF
TRBJ2-3 | TRBD2 | . | TRBV19 | TGTGCCAGTAGCACTAGCGGGAGCACAGATACGCAGTATTTT | CASSTSGSTDTQYF
TRBJ2-1 | . | . | TRBV27 | TGTGCCAGCAGTTTATCGGGTGCGGCCTCCTACAATGAGCAGTTCTTC | CASSLSGAASYNEQFF
TRBJ1-2 | . | once | TRBV9 | TGTGCCAGCAGCGTCGGAAGCGCCTATGGCTACACCTTC | CASSVGSAYGYTF
TRBJ1-6 | TRBD1 | . | TRBV5-5 | TGTGCCAGCAGCTCGCGGACAGGGGATCTGAATTCACCCCTCCACTTT | CASSSRTGDLNSPLHF
TRBJ2-7 | TRBD1 | . | TRBV7-9 | TGTGCCAGCAGCTTGCCAATAATTACAGGGGTTCGGTACTTC | CASSLPIITGVRYF
TRBJ1-4 | . | . | TRBV7-6 | TGTGCCAGCAGCTTGAAAATAGCACAGGGTACAACTAATGAAAAACTGTTTTTT | CASSLKIAQGTTNEKLFF
TRBJ1-5 | . | . | TRBV27 | TGTGCCAGCAGTGGATCAGGGGTGGAGCCCCAGCATTTT | CASSGSGVEPQHF
TRBJ2-1 | TRBD2 | . | TRBV28 | TGTGCCAGCAGATCTAGCGGGAGCTCCTACAATGAGCAGTTCTTC | CASRSSGSSYNEQFF